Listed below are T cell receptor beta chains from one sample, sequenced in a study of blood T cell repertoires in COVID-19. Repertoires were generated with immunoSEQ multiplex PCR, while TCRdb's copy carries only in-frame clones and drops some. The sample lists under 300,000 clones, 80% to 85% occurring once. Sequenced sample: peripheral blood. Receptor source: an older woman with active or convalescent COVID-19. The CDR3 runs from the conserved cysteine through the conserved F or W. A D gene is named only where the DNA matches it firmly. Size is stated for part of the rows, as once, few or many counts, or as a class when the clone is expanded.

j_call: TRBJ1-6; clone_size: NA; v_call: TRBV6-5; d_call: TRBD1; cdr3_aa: CASGHFQGANNSPLHF; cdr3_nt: TGTGCCAGCGGTCACTTTCAGGGGGCGAATAATTCACCCCTCCACTTT
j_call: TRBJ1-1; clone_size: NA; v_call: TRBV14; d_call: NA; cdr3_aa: CASSQSRGGKAFF; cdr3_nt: TGTGCCAGCAGCCAAAGCCGGGGGGGGAAAGCTTTCTTT
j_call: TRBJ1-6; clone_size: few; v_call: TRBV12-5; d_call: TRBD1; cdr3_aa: CASGLVQGYNSPLHF; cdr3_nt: TGTGCTAGTGGTTTGGTACAGGGGTATAATTCACCCCTCCACTTT
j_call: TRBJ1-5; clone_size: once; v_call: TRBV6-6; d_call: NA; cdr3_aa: CASSGLNQPQHF; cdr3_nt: TGTGCCAGCTCGGGTCTCAATCAGCCCCAGCATTTT
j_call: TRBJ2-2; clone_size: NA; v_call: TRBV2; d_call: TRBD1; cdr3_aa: CASSAQGRTGELFF; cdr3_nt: TGTGCCAGCAGTGCACAGGGGAGAACCGGGGAGCTGTTTTTT
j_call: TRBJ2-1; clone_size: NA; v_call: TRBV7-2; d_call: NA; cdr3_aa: CASSLGASIDEQFF; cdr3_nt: TGTGCCAGCAGCTTAGGAGCTAGCATCGATGAGCAGTTCTTC
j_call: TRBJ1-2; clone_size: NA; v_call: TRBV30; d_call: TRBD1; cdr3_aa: CAWSVGGRARYTF; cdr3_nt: TGTGCCTGGAGTGTAGGGGGCAGGGCTCGCTACACCTTC
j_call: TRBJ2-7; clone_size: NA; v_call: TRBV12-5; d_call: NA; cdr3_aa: CASGLADTGIYEQYF; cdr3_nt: TGTGCTAGTGGTTTGGCCGACACAGGGATCTACGAGCAGTACTTC
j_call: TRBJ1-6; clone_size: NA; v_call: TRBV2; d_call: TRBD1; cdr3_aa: CASIPRTGDYNSPLHF; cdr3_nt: TGTGCCAGCATCCCTAGGACAGGGGATTATAATTCACCCCTCCACTTT
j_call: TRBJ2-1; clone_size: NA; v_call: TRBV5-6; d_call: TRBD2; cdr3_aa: CASSGLDALNNEQFF; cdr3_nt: TGTGCCAGCAGCGGACTAGACGCCCTCAACAATGAGCAGTTCTTC
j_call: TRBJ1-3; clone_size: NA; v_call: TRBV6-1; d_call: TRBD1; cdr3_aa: CASSEGTGAGGNSGNTIYF; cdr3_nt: TGTGCCAGCAGTGAAGGGACCGGGGCAGGGGGCAACTCCGGAAACACCATATATTTT
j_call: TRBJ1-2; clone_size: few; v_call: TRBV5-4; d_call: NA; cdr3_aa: CASSMRQDGYTF; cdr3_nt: TGTGCCAGCAGCATGAGACAGGATGGCTACACCTTC
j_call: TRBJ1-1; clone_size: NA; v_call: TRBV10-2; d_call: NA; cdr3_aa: CASSEPGNTEAFF; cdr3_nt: TGCGCCAGCAGTGAACCGGGGAACACTGAAGCTTTCTTT
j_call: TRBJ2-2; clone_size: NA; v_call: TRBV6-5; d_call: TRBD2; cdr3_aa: CATLAGVNTGELFF; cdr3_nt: TGTGCCACCTTAGCGGGGGTAAACACCGGGGAGCTGTTTTTT
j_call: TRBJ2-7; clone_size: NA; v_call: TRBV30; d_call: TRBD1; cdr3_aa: CAWRKTGQGYEQYF; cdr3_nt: TGTGCCTGGAGGAAGACCGGACAGGGTTACGAGCAGTACTTC
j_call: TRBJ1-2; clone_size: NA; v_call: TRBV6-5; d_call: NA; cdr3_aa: CASKEGGPYGYTF; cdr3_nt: TGTGCCAGCAAGGAGGGAGGCCCTTATGGCTACACCTTC
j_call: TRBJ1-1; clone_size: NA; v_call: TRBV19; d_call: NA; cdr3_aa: CASSPRGDTEAFF; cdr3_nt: TGTGCCAGTAGTCCCAGGGGAGACACTGAAGCTTTCTTT
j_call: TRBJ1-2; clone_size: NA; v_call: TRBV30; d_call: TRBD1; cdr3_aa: CAWSGLDRGFDYGYTF; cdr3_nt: TGTGCCTGGAGTGGCTTGGACAGGGGATTTGACTATGGCTACACCTTC